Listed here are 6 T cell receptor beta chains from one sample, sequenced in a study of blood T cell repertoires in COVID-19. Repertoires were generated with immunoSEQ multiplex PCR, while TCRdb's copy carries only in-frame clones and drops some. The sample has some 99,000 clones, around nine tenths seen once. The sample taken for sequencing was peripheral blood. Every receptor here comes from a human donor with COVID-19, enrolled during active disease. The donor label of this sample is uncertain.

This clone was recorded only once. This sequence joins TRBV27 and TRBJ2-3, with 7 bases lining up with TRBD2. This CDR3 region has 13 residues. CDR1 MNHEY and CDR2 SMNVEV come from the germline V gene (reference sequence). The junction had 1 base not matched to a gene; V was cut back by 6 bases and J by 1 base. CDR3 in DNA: TGTGCCAGCAGGAGCGGGGGCACAGATACGCAGTATTTT. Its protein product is CASRSGGTDTQYF.

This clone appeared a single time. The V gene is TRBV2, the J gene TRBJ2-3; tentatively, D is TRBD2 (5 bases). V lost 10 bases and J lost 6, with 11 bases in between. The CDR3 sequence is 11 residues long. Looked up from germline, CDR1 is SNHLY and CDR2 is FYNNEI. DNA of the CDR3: TGTGCCATTGGGAGCCCCGATACGCAGTATTTT. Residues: CAIGSPDTQYF.

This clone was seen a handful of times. CDR3 nucleotides: TGTGCCAGCAGCCAAGATTCCCAACAGATCTACGAGCAGTACTTC. Translating it yields CASSQDSQQIYEQYF. The chain links TRBV4-2 to TRBJ2-7; D ambiguous. Trimming stripped 0 bases from V and 3 bases from J, with 12 bases between. The CDR3 contains 15 residues. Germline CDR1 reads LGHNA; CDR2 reads YNFKEQ.

The CDR3 protein is CASSPRTHSSNQPQHF. The DNA for the CDR3 is TGTGCCAGTAGTCCCCGGACACACTCTAGCAATCAGCCCCAGCATTTT. The chain employs TRBV19 and TRBJ1-5; D perhaps matches TRBD1 (5 bases). V was trimmed by 5 bases and J by 0 bases, leaving 14 bases between them. The CDR3 sequence is 16 residues long. Germline CDR1 reads LNHDA; CDR2 reads SQIVND (reference sequence). Combining the CDR3 with reference TRBV19 and TRBJ1-5 gives the whole variable domain DGGITQSPKYLFRKEGQNVTLSCEQNLNHDAMYWYRQDPGQGLRLIYYSQIVNDFQKGDIAEGYSVSREKKESFPLTVTSAQKNPTAFYLCASSPRTHSSNQPQHFGDGTRLSIL.

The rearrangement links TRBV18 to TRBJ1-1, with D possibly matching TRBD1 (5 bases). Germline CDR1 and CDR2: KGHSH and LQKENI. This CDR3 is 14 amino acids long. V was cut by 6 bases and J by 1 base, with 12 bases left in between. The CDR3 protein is CASSPLGENTEAFF. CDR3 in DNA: TGTGCCAGCTCCCCGCTAGGGGAGAACACTGAAGCTTTCTTT.

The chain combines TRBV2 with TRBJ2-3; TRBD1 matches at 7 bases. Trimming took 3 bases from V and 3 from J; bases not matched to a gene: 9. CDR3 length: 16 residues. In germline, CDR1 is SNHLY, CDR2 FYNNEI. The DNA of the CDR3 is TGTGCCAGCAGTGATTTCGAACAGGGGTCGACAGATACGCAGTATTTT. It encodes CASSDFEQGSTDTQYF.